Shown below are 16 T cell receptor beta chains from a single sample sequenced in a study of blood T cell repertoires in COVID-19. Only in-frame clones appear in the TCRdb table, and some are missing; sequencing was by immunoSEQ multiplex PCR. The sample carries hundreds of thousands of clones, 70% to 90% recorded once. Sequences were obtained from PBMCs or T cells enriched from blood (not recorded which). All receptors come from a woman in her forties or fifties in a cohort exposed to, infected with or recovered from COVID-19 (not recorded which).

In this sample, this clone turned up once. The rearrangement uses TRBV19 and TRBJ1-5; D might be TRBD1 (5 bases). V shed 4 bases and J shed 3 bases, with 7 bases lying between them. The CDR3 has 13 residues. Germline V gene sequence: CDR1 LNHDA, CDR2 SQIVND (reference sequence). The CDR3: CASSNRYNQPQHF. DNA for the CDR3: TGTGCCAGTAGTAACAGGTACAATCAGCCCCAGCATTTT.

The V call is TRBV28, the J call TRBJ2-1; D not resolved. Per germline, CDR1 MDHEN and CDR2 SYDVKM. This CDR3 has 13 residues. Trimming took off 2 bases at V and 5 bases at J, with 7 bases between the two ends. The CDR3 reads CASSLQADNEQFF. The CDR3 DNA is TGTGCCAGCAGTTTACAGGCCGACAATGAGCAGTTCTTC.

This chain uses TRBV24-1 with TRBJ2-2; TRBD1 is a possible D gene (6 bases). The CDR3 runs to 16 residues. Germline CDR1 is KGHDR and CDR2 is SFDVKD. V was pared by 4 bases and J by 5 bases, with 16 bases between. This CDR3 is CATSDSFRGETGELFF. The DNA of the CDR3 is TGTGCCACCAGTGACTCCTTCAGGGGAGAGACCGGGGAGCTGTTTTTT.

The CDR3 DNA reads as TGTGCCAGCAGCGGACAGGGAGGACCTAATGAAAAACTGTTTTTT. Encoded protein: CASSGQGGPNEKLFF. The V gene is TRBV9, the J gene TRBJ1-4, with 7 bases aligning to TRBD1. The CDR3 has 15 residues. Germline trimming cut 3 bases from V and 3 bases from J; bases unmatched to any gene: 5. Germline loops: CDR1 SGDLS, CDR2 YYNGEE.

About this clone: At one of its ends the junction is not consistent with the germline gene, which may arise from a read error. The rearrangement joins TRBV10-2 to TRBJ2-3, with 7 bases matching TRBD2. This CDR3 contains 8 residues. From germline, CDR1 is WSHSY and CDR2 SAAADI. CDR3 DNA sequence: TGCGCCAGGGGAGGGCCGAATTTT. It specifies CARGGPNF.

This clone was found once. The rearrangement links TRBV7-8 to TRBJ2-1; D is perhaps TRBD2 (6 bases). The CDR3 runs 15 residues. Per germline, CDR1 SGHVS and CDR2 FQNEAQ. V lost 0 bases and J lost 7, with 13 bases in between. CDR3 nucleotide sequence: TGTGCCAGCAGCTTAGCGGGGGGAACCAAGAATGAGCAGTTCTTC. Amino acids: CASSLAGGTKNEQFF.

The chain couples TRBV4-3 to TRBJ1-1, with TRBD1 as a possible D gene (6 bases). This CDR3 has 13 amino acids. V gave up 0 bases and J gave up 11 bases, with 13 bases separating them. Per the germline V gene, CDR1 is LGHNA and CDR2 is YSLEER. The CDR3 sequence: CASSQETDRGAFF. CDR3 bases: TGCGCCAGCAGCCAAGAGACGGACAGAGGCGCTTTCTTT.

This chain connects TRBV11-2 to TRBJ1-1, with no clear D. The CDR3 has 15 amino acids. CDR1 is SGHAT and CDR2 is FQNNGV in the germline V gene. Trimming stripped 1 base from V and 3 bases from J, with 12 bases between. The CDR3 DNA is TGTGCCAGCAGCTTAGCACAGAGAGAAGACACTGAAGCTTTCTTT. This translates into CASSLAQREDTEAFF.

The rearrangement uses TRBV28 and TRBJ2-3, with TRBD2 as a possible D gene (6 bases). The CDR3 length is 12 residues. The V end was cut by 2 bases, the J end by 9 bases, with 9 bases between. Per the germline V gene, CDR1 is MDHEN and CDR2 is SYDVKM. The CDR3 nucleotides read TGTGCCAGCAGTTTAGCGGAGGGGACGCAGTATTTT. Translation gives CASSLAEGTQYF.

This clone was detected only once. The rearrangement joins TRBV5-1 to TRBJ1-4; D is possibly TRBD1 (6 bases). Germline values: CDR1 SGHRS, CDR2 YFSETQ. The CDR3 contains 16 residues. Trimming took 0 bases from V and 1 from J, leaving 10 bases between them. The CDR3 sequence: CASSLGQGITNEKLFF. As DNA, the CDR3 is TGCGCCAGCAGCTTGGGCCAGGGGATAACTAATGAAAAACTGTTTTTT. Complete variable domain (other parts from reference TRBV5-1 and TRBJ1-4): KAGVTQTPRYLIKTRGQQVTLSCSPISGHRSVSWYQQTPGQGLQFLFEYFSETQRNKGNFPGRFSGRQFSNSRSEMNVSTLELGDSALYLCASSLGQGITNEKLFFGSGTQLSVL.

This clone was detected a few times. This chain connects TRBV30 to TRBJ2-7; 7 nucleotides align to TRBD1. The CDR3 sequence is 13 residues long. Per germline, CDR1 GTSNPN and CDR2 SVGIG (reference sequence). V lost 2 bases and J lost 3; bases outside the gene matches: 4. CDR3 in DNA: TGTGCCTGGAGTCGAGGACAGGTCTACGAGCAGTACTTC. Translation gives CAWSRGQVYEQYF.

The V gene is TRBV19, the J gene TRBJ2-7; 8 nucleotides align to TRBD2. Germline lookup yields CDR1 LNHDA and CDR2 SQIVND (reference sequence). The CDR3 is 14 amino acids. V dropped 6 bases and J dropped 2; count of bases not matched to a gene: 6. CDR3 sequence (DNA): TGTGCCAGTAGCCGCGGGGGGCAAGCCTACGAGCAGTACTTC. Translating gives CASSRGGQAYEQYF.

The chain combines TRBV28 with TRBJ1-4, with D perhaps TRBD1 (6 bases). V was trimmed by 6 bases and J by 1 base, leaving 12 bases between them. Germline V gene lookup returns CDR1 MDHEN and CDR2 SYDVKM. The CDR3 is made up of 15 amino acids. Written as DNA, the CDR3 is TGTGCCAGCAGACCCAAGGGGGTAACTAATGAAAAACTGTTTTTT. This sequence encodes CASRPKGVTNEKLFF.

The CDR3 nucleotides are TGTGCCAGCAGCCAAGAGCAAGGGAGGACAGGACTTCGCTGGTTCGCGAACACCGGGGAGCTGTTTTTT. The encoded protein is CASSQEQGRTGLRWFANTGELFF. This chain connects TRBV3-1 (or the pseudogene TRBV3-2) to TRBJ2-2; maybe TRBD1 (7 bases). The CDR3 runs 23 residues. V lost 0 bases, J lost 0 bases, and 29 bases lay in between. Germline assignment: CDR1 LGHDT and CDR2 YNNKEL (reference sequence).

This chain uses TRBV6-5 with TRBJ2-5, with 9 positions matching TRBD2. Germline CDR1 MNHEY, CDR2 SVGAGI. The CDR3 loop spans 14 amino acids. Trimming removed 6 bases from V and 1 base from J; junction bases left unmatched: 3. The CDR3 DNA reads TGTGCCAGCAGGTATAGCGGGGGCCAAGAGACCCAGTACTTC. This encodes CASRYSGGQETQYF.

CDR3 bases: TGTGCCAGTCGAAGGGACAGGGTGAACACCGGGGAGCTGTTTTTT. Its translation is CASRRDRVNTGELFF. The chain uses TRBV19 and TRBJ2-2; 9 bases map to TRBD1. Germline trimming cut 8 bases from V and 1 base from J; bases unmatched to any gene: 5. Germline-derived CDR1 and CDR2 are LNHDA and SQIVND (reference sequence). The CDR3 totals 15 residues.